This T cell receptor (beta chain) is from a study of Graves' ophthalmopathy and Graves' hyperthyroidism. Investigators amplified TCR beta CDR3 regions from RNA transcripts. Second-round multiplex PCR came after first-round RT-PCR with HTBI primers. TCRdb redid the calling of the multiplex PCR reads with MiXCR, one entry per CDR3 protein. This sample carries roughly 500,000 distinct CDR3 sequences, roughly an eighth of them seen once, and the ten largest clones take about a tenth. The CDR3 is 21 residues long. The J segment lost 3 bases and the V segment lost 9 bases, leaving 27 bases of the junction unmatched. The germline V gene has CDR1 KGHSH and CDR2 LQKENI.

J is TRBJ1-1 and V is TRBV18; 11 nucleotides agree with TRBD1. Sequencing used blood. The source is a young woman with Graves' ophthalmopathy. For the CDR3, the DNA is TGTGCCAGTACCACCCGGTGGCCCCCCTCCGGGACAGGGGGAGTTTACACTGAAGCTTTCTTT. Its translation: CASTTRWPPSGTGGVYTEAFF.